This is a list of T cell receptor beta chains from one sample in a study of blood T cell repertoires in COVID-19. TCRdb's copy holds only in-frame clones and misses some; the assay was immunoSEQ multiplex PCR. The sample contains approximately 210,000 clones, under 90% of which appear only once. The sequencing input was peripheral blood. The source is a man over 45 with COVID-19, enrolled during active disease. CDR3s include the opening cysteine and the closing phenylalanine or tryptophan.

>15|TRBV21-1|TRBJ2-7
CASSGRTGSPYEQYF
>15|TRBV7-6|TRBJ1-6
CASTPGTGIDSPLHF
>13|TRBV11-2|TRBJ2-7
CASSLSRTYEQYF
>14|TRBV6-5|TRBJ1-4
CASRLVGAGEKLFF
>13|TRBV18|TRBJ1-1
CASSPSSGSEAFF
>14|TRBV18|TRBJ1-1
CASSRDSLDTEAFF
>14|TRBV5-1|TRBJ1-1
CASSPAVSNTEAFF
>13|TRBV5-1|TRBJ2-5
CASSLTGLETQYF
>13|TRBV21-1|TRBJ2-1
CASSRRTGNEQFF
>13|TRBV4-3|TRBJ2-3
CASSRDRPDTQYF
>14|TRBV5-6|TRBJ1-2
CASSLVTGYYGYTF
>15|TRBV14|TRBJ2-7
CASSQDRGRAYEQYF
>15|TRBV6-1|TRBJ1-2
CASSEAWRQDYGYTF
>17|TRBV3-1/TRBV3-2|TRBJ2-5
CATGTSGSSFGQETQYF
>15|TRBV6-6|TRBJ1-1
CASSYPTGVNTEAFF